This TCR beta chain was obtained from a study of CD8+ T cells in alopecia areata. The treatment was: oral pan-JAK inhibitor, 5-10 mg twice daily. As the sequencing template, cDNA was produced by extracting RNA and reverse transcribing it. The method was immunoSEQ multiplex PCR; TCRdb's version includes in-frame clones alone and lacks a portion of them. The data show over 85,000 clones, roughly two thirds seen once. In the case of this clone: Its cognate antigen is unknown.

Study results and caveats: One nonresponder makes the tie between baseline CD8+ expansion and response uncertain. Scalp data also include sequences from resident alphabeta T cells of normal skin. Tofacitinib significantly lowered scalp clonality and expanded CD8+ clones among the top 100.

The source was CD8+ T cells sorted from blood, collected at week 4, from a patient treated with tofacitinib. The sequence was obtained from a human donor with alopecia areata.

CDR3: CASSLQASNQPQHF. CDR3 coding DNA: TGTGCCAGCAGCCTGCAGGCAAGCAATCAGCCCCAGCATTTT. The chain couples TRBV27 to TRBJ1-5, with D unresolved. CDR1 is MNHEY and CDR2 is SMNVEV in the germline V gene (reference sequence). Trimming took 6 bases from V and 1 from J, leaving 10 bases between them. The CDR3 loop spans 14 amino acids.